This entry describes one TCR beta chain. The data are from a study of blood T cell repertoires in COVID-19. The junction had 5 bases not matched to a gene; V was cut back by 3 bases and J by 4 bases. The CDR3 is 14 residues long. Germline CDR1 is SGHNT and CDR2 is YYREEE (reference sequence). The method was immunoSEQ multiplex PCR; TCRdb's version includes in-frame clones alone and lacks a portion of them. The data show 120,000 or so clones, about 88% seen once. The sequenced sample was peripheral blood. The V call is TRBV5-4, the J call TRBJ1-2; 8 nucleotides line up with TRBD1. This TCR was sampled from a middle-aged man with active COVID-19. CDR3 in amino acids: CASSSGQGSYGYTF. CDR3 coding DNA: TGTGCCAGCAGCTCTGGACAGGGATCCTATGGCTACACCTTC. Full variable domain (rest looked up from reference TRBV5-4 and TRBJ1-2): ETGVTQSPTHLIKTRGQQVTLRCSSQSGHNTVSWYQQALGQGPQFIFQYYREEENGRGNFPPRFSGLQFPNYSSELNVNALELDDSALYLCASSSGQGSYGYTFGSGTRLTVV.